A selection of T cell receptor beta chains follows, all from one sample in a study of T-cell memory formation after mild COVID-19. TCRdb independently ran MiXCR on the 5' RACE reads; one entry per CDR3 protein. This sample has 350,000 to 450,000 distinct CDR3 sequences, with about 24% found just once. Sequenced sample: PBMCs or a T cell subset sorted from them (not recorded which). These receptors were collected from an adult woman who had mild COVID-19 (a few samples of this study predate the infection). Cell type and time point are not known. The CDR3 runs from the conserved cysteine through the conserved F or W. The D gene is left open where the match is weak. Part of the rows lack a size; the others show once, few, many or a class for expanded clones.

D: NA; size: NA; J: TRBJ2-7; V: TRBV6-6; CDR3: CASTVVPSYEQYF; DNA: TGTGCCAGCACGGTAGTTCCCTCCTACGAGCAGTACTTC
D: NA; size: few; J: TRBJ1-1; V: TRBV2; CDR3: CASIGRATEAFF; DNA: TGTGCCAGCATCGGGCGCGCCACTGAAGCTTTCTTT
D: NA; size: NA; J: TRBJ2-7; V: TRBV12-3/TRBV12-4; CDR3: CASSSQWATYEQYF; DNA: TGTGCCAGCAGTTCCCAATGGGCTACCTACGAGCAGTACTTC
D: NA; size: NA; J: TRBJ1-1; V: TRBV6-6; CDR3: CASHDGPGQMAEAFF; DNA: TGTGCCAGCCACGATGGACCGGGACAAATGGCTGAAGCTTTCTTT
D: NA; size: NA; J: TRBJ2-3; V: TRBV5-1; CDR3: CASSPWGSDTQYF; DNA: TGCGCCAGCAGTCCCTGGGGAAGCGATACGCAGTATTTT
D: TRBD1; size: NA; J: TRBJ1-6; V: TRBV3-1; CDR3: CASSSGQGHSPLHF; DNA: TGTGCCAGCAGCTCGGGACAGGGCCATTCACCCCTCCACTTT
D: TRBD1; size: once; J: TRBJ2-3; V: TRBV9; CDR3: CASSLSRDRQGATDTQYF; DNA: TGTGCCAGCAGCCTCAGCCGGGATCGACAGGGGGCCACAGATACGCAGTATTTT
D: NA; size: NA; J: TRBJ2-3; V: TRBV5-6; CDR3: CASSPAPGASTDTQYF; DNA: TGTGCCAGCAGCCCCGCCCCAGGAGCTAGCACAGATACGCAGTATTTT
D: TRBD1; size: few; J: TRBJ2-1; V: TRBV5-1; CDR3: CASSSGQVSYNEQFF; DNA: TGCGCCAGCAGCTCAGGACAGGTCTCCTACAATGAGCAGTTCTTC
D: NA; size: few; J: TRBJ2-2; V: TRBV7-3; CDR3: CASSPMIRGSHTGELFF; DNA: TGTGCCAGCAGCCCCATGATTAGGGGTTCTCACACCGGGGAGCTGTTTTTT
D: TRBD1; size: NA; J: TRBJ2-7; V: TRBV5-4; CDR3: CASSISGTGYEQYF; DNA: TGTGCCAGCAGCATCTCCGGGACAGGTTACGAGCAGTACTTC
D: NA; size: few; J: TRBJ2-1; V: TRBV12-3/TRBV12-4; CDR3: CASSPLAVLGNEQFF; DNA: TGTGCCAGCAGTCCACTGGCGGTCCTAGGGAATGAGCAGTTCTTC
D: NA; size: NA; J: TRBJ1-6; V: TRBV7-9; CDR3: CASSPSESYNSPLHF; DNA: TGTGCCAGCAGCCCATCCGAGTCCTATAATTCACCCCTCCACTTT
D: TRBD1; size: NA; J: TRBJ2-3; V: TRBV18; CDR3: CASSPFGQGGTDTQYF; DNA: TGTGCCAGCTCACCATTCGGACAGGGCGGCACAGATACGCAGTATTTT
D: NA; size: NA; J: TRBJ2-5; V: TRBV20-1; CDR3: CSATRGEATQYF; DNA: TGCAGTGCTACCCGGGGTGAGGCGACCCAGTACTTC
D: TRBD1; size: few; J: TRBJ2-5; V: TRBV7-9; CDR3: CASSYPDRGLWETQYF; DNA: TGTGCCAGCAGCTACCCGGACAGGGGGCTTTGGGAGACCCAGTACTTC
D: TRBD2; size: few; J: TRBJ2-3; V: TRBV2; CDR3: CASRVNPGGFTDTQYF; DNA: TGTGCCAGCAGAGTAAACCCCGGGGGGTTCACAGATACGCAGTATTTT
D: NA; size: NA; J: TRBJ2-1; V: TRBV5-6; CDR3: CASRYWGYNEQFF; DNA: TGTGCCAGCAGATATTGGGGGTACAATGAGCAGTTCTTC
D: NA; size: NA; J: TRBJ2-2; V: TRBV7-3; CDR3: CASSPVTGELFF; DNA: TGTGCCAGCAGCCCCGTAACCGGGGAGCTGTTTTTT
D: NA; size: NA; J: TRBJ2-1; V: TRBV7-2; CDR3: CASSLVIARSYNEQFF; DNA: TGTGCCAGCAGCTTAGTAATAGCCAGGTCCTACAATGAGCAGTTCTTC
D: TRBD1; size: NA; J: TRBJ1-5; V: TRBV20-1; CDR3: CSAPGTGGVAQHF; DNA: TGCAGTGCTCCCGGGACAGGGGGAGTGGCCCAGCATTTT
D: NA; size: few; J: TRBJ2-3; V: TRBV12-3/TRBV12-4; CDR3: CASSLGGGGGTDTQYF; DNA: TGTGCCAGCAGTTTAGGTGGAGGAGGGGGCACAGATACGCAGTATTTT